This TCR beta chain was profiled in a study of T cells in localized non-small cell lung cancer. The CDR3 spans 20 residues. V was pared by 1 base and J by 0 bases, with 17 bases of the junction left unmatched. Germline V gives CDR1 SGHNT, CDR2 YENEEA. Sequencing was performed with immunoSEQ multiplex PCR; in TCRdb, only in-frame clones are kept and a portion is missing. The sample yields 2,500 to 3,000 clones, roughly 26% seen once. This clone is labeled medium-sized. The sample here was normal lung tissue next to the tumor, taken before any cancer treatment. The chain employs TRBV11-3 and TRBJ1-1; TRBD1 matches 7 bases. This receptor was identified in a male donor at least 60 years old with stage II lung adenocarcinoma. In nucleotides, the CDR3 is TGTGCCAGCAGCTTAGGTGGATTTCGGGACAGAGCCTCTATGAACACTGAAGCTTTCTTT. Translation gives CASSLGGFRDRASMNTEAFF.